This is a list of T cell receptor beta chains from one sample in a study of metastatic and nonmetastatic thyroid tumors. Via MiXCR, TCRdb re-called the PCR reads. The data contain more than 9,500 clones, 9.5% to 12% of them singletons. Sequenced: tumor tissue. The source of these receptors is a female donor with papillary thyroid cancer or a benign thyroid nodule (not recorded which). Some clones in this sample may be carry-over from other donors' samples. The CDR3 runs from the conserved cysteine through the conserved F or W. D genes are given only for firm matches. Clone size appears in some rows only: once, few, many, or a class for an expanded clone.

v_gene	j_gene	d_gene	abundance	CDR3aa	CDR3nt
TRBV28	TRBJ2-5	NA	medium-sized	CASSQGQRGTQYF	TGTGCCAGCAGTCAGGGTCAAAGGGGGACCCAGTACTTC
TRBV28	TRBJ2-5	NA	few	CASSWLGMTGRETQYF	TGTGCCAGCAGTTGGTTGGGTATGACGGGGAGAGAGACCCAGTACTTC
TRBV20-1	TRBJ2-3	TRBD2	many	CSARPALAGGTDTQYF	TGCAGTGCTAGGCCGGCACTAGCGGGAGGCACAGATACGCAGTATTTT
TRBV28	TRBJ1-2	NA	few	CASTLAGYGYTF	TGTGCCAGCACCTTGGCGGGGTATGGCTACACCTTC
TRBV20-1	TRBJ1-1	NA	many	CSAGVEGGGKAFF	TGCAGTGCTGGTGTTGAGGGGGGGGGGAAGGCTTTCTTT
TRBV7-9	TRBJ1-2	TRBD1	many	CASSTWTGNGYTF	TGTGCCAGCAGCACCTGGACAGGGAACGGCTACACCTTC
TRBV18	TRBJ1-2	TRBD1	many	CASSSLDRGLDYGYTF	TGTGCCAGCTCATCCTTGGACAGGGGGCTGGACTATGGCTACACCTTC
TRBV20-1	TRBJ2-5	NA	NA	CSVSQWRVQETQYF	TGCAGTGTTAGTCAGTGGCGCGTCCAAGAGACCCAGTACTTC
TRBV7-9	TRBJ1-1	NA	NA	CASSSTDREAFF	TGTGCCAGCAGCTCCACCGACAGGGAAGCTTTCTTT
TRBV10-3	TRBJ2-1	TRBD1	many	CAISGKTGGYNEQFF	TGTGCCATCAGTGGGAAGACAGGGGGATACAATGAGCAGTTCTTC
TRBV2	TRBJ1-1	NA	few	CACSASRGAEAFF	NA
TRBV4-2	TRBJ2-5	TRBD2	many	CASSRSTSGEETQYF	TGTGCCAGCAGCCGATCGACTAGCGGCGAGGAGACCCAGTACTTC
TRBV19	TRBJ1-5	NA	few	CASKKSNQPKHF	TGTGCCAGTAAAAAGAGCAATCAGCCCAAGCATTTT
TRBV30	TRBJ2-7	NA	NA	CACGQGFEQYF	TGTGCCTGTGGGCAGGGGTTCGAGCAGTACTTC
TRBV11-2	TRBJ2-2	NA	few	CASSPHSAANTGELFF	TGTGCCAGCAGCCCACACAGCGCTGCTAACACCGGGGAGCTGTTTTTT
TRBV20-1	TRBJ2-5	NA	many	CSARDRRGGETQYF	TGCAGTGCTAGAGACAGAAGAGGAGGGGAGACCCAGTACTTC
TRBV6-2/TRBV6-3	TRBJ1-1	NA	NA	CTCSFDTEAFF	TGTACCTGCAGTTTCGACACCGAAGCTTTCTTT
TRBV27	TRBJ1-6	NA	medium-sized	CASSFDGYNTSPLHF	TGTGCCAGCAGTTTTGACGGATACAATACTTCACCCCTCCACTTT
TRBV28	TRBJ1-1	NA	medium-sized	CASTSDSESRNTEAFF	TGTGCCAGCACTTCTGATTCCGAGTCACGGAACACTGAAGCTTTCTTT
TRBV3-1	TRBJ1-6	NA	many	CASSQEKGRLAGPLHF	TGTGCCAGCAGCCAAGAAAAGGGACGGCTCGCAGGCCCCCTCCACTTT
TRBV10-3	TRBJ1-2	TRBD1	few	CAISRRTGTPNYGYTF	TGTGCCATCAGTCGCAGGACAGGGACCCCTAACTATGGCTACACCTTC
TRBV19	TRBJ2-5	TRBD1	NA	CPSGRTTGGRGETQYF	TGTCCCAGTGGCAGGACAACAGGGGGCCGCGGGGAGACCCAGTACTTC
TRBV6-1	TRBJ2-4	NA	few	CASSEGTFLSKNIQYF	TGTGCCAGCAGTGAAGGGACATTTCTATCCAAAAACATTCAGTACTTC
TRBV10-3	TRBJ2-1	NA	medium-sized	CAILGTANEQFF	TGTGCCATCCTGGGGACTGCCAATGAGCAGTTCTTC
TRBV20-1	TRBJ1-1	NA	many	CSRTGNTEAFF	TGCAGCCGGACGGGGAACACTGAAGCTTTCTTT
TRBV6-1	TRBJ1-3	NA	medium-sized	CASSLLAGQGGNTIYF	TGTGCCAGCAGTTTATTGGCGGGGCAGGGTGGAAACACCATATATTTT
TRBV30	TRBJ1-1	TRBD1	many	CAWRRQGNTEAFF	TGTGCCTGGAGAAGACAGGGGAACACTGAAGCTTTCTTT
TRBV6-1	TRBJ2-5	NA	medium-sized	CASSGTGEETQYF	TGTGCCAGCAGTGGAACGGGAGAAGAGACCCAGTACTTC
TRBV11-2	TRBJ1-1	NA	NA	CAISPGRLNTEPFF	TGTGCCATTTCGCCGGGGAGGCTGAACACTGAACCTTTCTTT
TRBV3-1	TRBJ2-5	NA	few	CASSQSPGGRNQETQYF	TGTGCCAGCAGCCAATCTCCGGGGGGCAGGAACCAAGAGACCCAGTACTTC
TRBV12-3/TRBV12-4	TRBJ1-1	NA	medium-sized	CASSPRDSTLNTEAFF	TGTGCCAGCAGTCCGAGAGACAGTACCCTGAACACTGAAGCTTTCTTT
TRBV11-2	TRBJ1-3	TRBD1	NA	CASSFGQAGGNTIYF	TGTGCCAGCAGCTTTGGACAGGCCGGTGGAAACACCATATATTTT
TRBV2	TRBJ1-2	TRBD1	medium-sized	CASSASGQGYGYTF	TGTGCCAGCAGTGCATCGGGACAGGGATACGGCTACACCTTC
TRBV14	TRBJ1-1	NA	many	CASSQGRVYTEAFF	TGTGCCAGCAGCCAAGGCAGGGTTTACACTGAAGCTTTCTTT
TRBV5-8	TRBJ2-1	TRBD2	many	CASSRGGTTYNEQFF	TGTGCCAGCAGCCGTGGGGGGACTACATACAATGAGCAGTTCTTC
TRBV10-3	TRBJ1-6	NA	many	CAISERESHSPLHF	TGTGCCATCAGTGAGCGGGAATCGCATTCACCCCTCCACTTT
TRBV20-1	TRBJ2-7	NA	many	CSARAGSYEQYF	TGCAGTGCTAGAGCCGGATCCTACGAGCAGTACTTC
TRBV7-6	TRBJ2-1	NA	NA	CASSQGLYNEQFF	TGTGCCAGTAGTCAGGGTCTCTACAACGAGCAGTTCTTC
TRBV9	TRBJ2-5	TRBD2	NA	CASSPRTSLQETQYF	TGTGCCAGCAGCCCTCGGACTAGCTTACAAGAGACCCAGTACTTC
TRBV27	TRBJ2-1	TRBD2	NA	CASSPGGSNYNEQFF	TGTGCCAGCAGCCCGGGGGGGAGCAACTACAATGAGCAGTTCTTC